This TCR beta chain was identified in a study of cytomegalovirus exposure and HLA in healthy donors. Across the whole study: The 120 validation repertoires, a later analysis reported, used the same platform as the approximately 730 repertoires from the first cohort. Study-wide findings and caveats: For most TCR sequences rarity was the rule, although some public TCRs occurred in many donors. Reports showed the classifier diagnosing cytomegalovirus status with high specificity and sensitivity. Researchers reported that three CMV-associated chains were confirmed in vitro as CMV antigen-specific.

Sequencing used immunoSEQ multiplex PCR; TCRdb keeps in-frame clones, though not all of them. The table lists 130,000 to 150,000 clones, approximately 90% of them singletons. Turning to this clone: Antigen: not known.

Trimming took 0 bases from V and 5 from J, leaving 22 bases between them. The CDR3 loop spans 18 amino acids. Germline lookup yields CDR1 MNHEY and CDR2 SMNVEV (reference sequence). The sequence came from a young man in good health and CMV-seropositive. The sample was PBMCs. The chain employs TRBV27 and TRBJ1-1, with D possibly matching TRBD1 (6 bases). CDR3 sequence: CASSLSMQGTLEGTEAFF. CDR3 sequence (DNA): TGTGCCAGCAGTTTATCGATGCAGGGGACACTCGAGGGGACTGAAGCTTTCTTT.